A selection of T cell receptor beta chains follows, all from one sample in a study of cytomegalovirus exposure and HLA in healthy donors. Assay: immunoSEQ multiplex PCR; the TCRdb copy retains only in-frame clones and omits some. The data show some 220,000 clones, with 70% to 90% seen just once and around 0.23% held by the top ten. Input material: PBMCs. The origin of the receptors is a girl aged 2 to 10 in good health and CMV-seronegative. Each CDR3 is given with its conserved first and last residue. D genes are given only for firm matches. Expanded clones get a size class; other rows say once, few or many, or leave the size out.

j_gene: TRBJ2-6
v_gene: TRBV7-6
abundance: NA
d_gene: NA
CDR3aa: CASSLAESSGANVLTF
CDR3nt: TGTGCCAGCAGCTTAGCGGAGAGCTCTGGGGCCAACGTCCTGACTTTC

j_gene: TRBJ2-5
v_gene: TRBV7-9
abundance: NA
d_gene: NA
CDR3aa: CASSPTLRQETQYF
CDR3nt: TGTGCCAGCAGCCCAACCCTACGCCAAGAGACCCAGTACTTC

j_gene: TRBJ2-2
v_gene: TRBV5-6
abundance: NA
d_gene: TRBD1
CDR3aa: CASIHRGRLTGELFF
CDR3nt: TGTGCCAGCATACACAGGGGGCGATTGACCGGGGAGCTGTTTTTT

j_gene: TRBJ2-5
v_gene: TRBV11-3
abundance: once
d_gene: TRBD2
CDR3aa: CASSDSGGPPGTQYF
CDR3nt: TGTGCCAGCAGCGATAGCGGGGGCCCCCCAGGGACCCAGTACTTC

j_gene: TRBJ1-5
v_gene: TRBV19
abundance: NA
d_gene: NA
CDR3aa: CASSITDRENRANSNQPQHF
CDR3nt: TGTGCCAGTAGTATAACCGACCGAGAAAACAGGGCTAATAGCAATCAGCCCCAGCATTTT

j_gene: TRBJ2-1
v_gene: TRBV7-2
abundance: NA
d_gene: TRBD2
CDR3aa: CASSAGTSDYNEQFF
CDR3nt: TGTGCCAGCAGCGCCGGGACTAGCGACTACAATGAGCAGTTCTTC

j_gene: TRBJ1-1
v_gene: TRBV5-1
abundance: NA
d_gene: TRBD1
CDR3aa: CASSLGSGTANTEAFF
CDR3nt: TGCGCCAGCAGCTTGGGCTCCGGGACAGCGAACACTGAAGCTTTCTTT

j_gene: TRBJ1-2
v_gene: TRBV6-5
abundance: once
d_gene: NA
CDR3aa: CASSYWYGDYGYTF
CDR3nt: TGTGCCAGCAGTTATTGGTACGGGGATTATGGCTACACCTTC

j_gene: TRBJ1-2
v_gene: TRBV5-4
abundance: NA
d_gene: NA
CDR3aa: CASSQVGGIGYGYTF
CDR3nt: TGTGCCAGCAGCCAGGTCGGGGGAATAGGGTATGGCTACACCTTC

j_gene: TRBJ1-4
v_gene: TRBV18
abundance: few
d_gene: NA
CDR3aa: CASSPLNEKLFF
CDR3nt: TGTGCCAGCTCACCCCTTAATGAAAAACTGTTTTTT

j_gene: TRBJ1-6
v_gene: TRBV28
abundance: NA
d_gene: TRBD1
CDR3aa: CASSLGRTGVASPLHF
CDR3nt: TGTGCCAGCAGTTTGGGCCGGACAGGGGTCGCTTCACCCCTCCACTTT

j_gene: TRBJ2-5
v_gene: TRBV4-2
abundance: NA
d_gene: TRBD2
CDR3aa: CASSQERLAGASQETQYF
CDR3nt: TGTGCCAGCAGCCAAGAGAGACTAGCGGGGGCCTCCCAAGAGACCCAGTACTTC

j_gene: TRBJ2-3
v_gene: TRBV18
abundance: once
d_gene: NA
CDR3aa: CASSPISGNTDTQYF
CDR3nt: TGTGCCAGCTCACCGATTAGCGGAAACACAGATACGCAGTATTTT

j_gene: TRBJ2-2
v_gene: TRBV5-4
abundance: NA
d_gene: TRBD2
CDR3aa: CASSPRTSGGATGELFF
CDR3nt: TGTGCCAGCAGCCCGAGGACTAGCGGGGGGGCCACCGGGGAGCTGTTTTTT

j_gene: TRBJ2-3
v_gene: TRBV18
abundance: NA
d_gene: NA
CDR3aa: CASSPTPQGATQYF
CDR3nt: TGTGCCAGCTCACCAACCCCGCAGGGTGCTACGCAGTATTTT

j_gene: TRBJ1-5
v_gene: TRBV5-6
abundance: NA
d_gene: TRBD1
CDR3aa: CASSSDRRNQPQHF
CDR3nt: TGTGCCAGCAGCTCGGACAGGAGAAATCAGCCCCAGCATTTT

j_gene: TRBJ2-7
v_gene: TRBV9
abundance: NA
d_gene: NA
CDR3aa: CASSVAGTFYEQYF
CDR3nt: TGTGCCAGCAGCGTAGCGGGGACTTTCTACGAGCAGTACTTC

j_gene: TRBJ1-5
v_gene: TRBV6-6
abundance: NA
d_gene: NA
CDR3aa: CASSQYQPQHF
CDR3nt: TGTGCCAGCAGTCAATATCAGCCCCAGCATTTT

j_gene: TRBJ1-5
v_gene: TRBV5-8
abundance: NA
d_gene: NA
CDR3aa: CASSLSRDQPQHF
CDR3nt: TGTGCCAGCAGCTTGTCCAGGGATCAGCCCCAGCATTTT

j_gene: TRBJ1-5
v_gene: TRBV6-5
abundance: NA
d_gene: TRBD1
CDR3aa: CASSKDRGHNQPQHF
CDR3nt: TGTGCCAGCAGTAAAGACAGGGGGCACAATCAGCCCCAGCATTTT

j_gene: TRBJ1-1
v_gene: TRBV6-1
abundance: NA
d_gene: NA
CDR3aa: CASKTVNTEAFF
CDR3nt: TGTGCCAGCAAGACAGTGAACACTGAAGCTTTCTTT

j_gene: TRBJ2-1
v_gene: TRBV2
abundance: NA
d_gene: NA
CDR3aa: CASSSGQASYNEQFF
CDR3nt: TGTGCCAGCAGTTCCGGCCAGGCTTCCTACAATGAGCAGTTCTTC

j_gene: TRBJ1-6
v_gene: TRBV6-1
abundance: once
d_gene: TRBD1
CDR3aa: CASSSWTGGGAPLHF
CDR3nt: TGTGCCAGCAGTTCCTGGACAGGGGGAGGGGCACCCCTCCACTTT

j_gene: TRBJ2-3
v_gene: TRBV2
abundance: NA
d_gene: TRBD1
CDR3aa: CALVPTDRPADTQYF
CDR3nt: TGTGCACTAGTTCCCACGGACAGGCCGGCAGATACGCAGTATTTT

j_gene: TRBJ2-3
v_gene: TRBV25-1
abundance: NA
d_gene: NA
CDR3aa: CASSDTGSGDTQYF
CDR3nt: TGTGCCAGCAGTGATACCGGATCGGGAGATACGCAGTATTTT

j_gene: TRBJ1-4
v_gene: TRBV5-6
abundance: few
d_gene: NA
CDR3aa: CASSSGAGVKDEKLFF
CDR3nt: TGTGCCAGCAGCTCCGGGGCGGGAGTGAAGGATGAAAAACTGTTTTTT

j_gene: TRBJ2-1
v_gene: TRBV11-3
abundance: NA
d_gene: NA
CDR3aa: CASSTPFASNEEQFF
CDR3nt: TGTGCCAGCAGCACCCCGTTTGCGTCCAATGAGGAGCAGTTCTTC

j_gene: TRBJ2-5
v_gene: TRBV27
abundance: NA
d_gene: TRBD2
CDR3aa: CASSPPRGSGGRETQYF
CDR3nt: TGTGCCAGCAGTCCCCCCCGGGGTAGCGGGGGACGAGAGACCCAGTACTTC

j_gene: TRBJ1-1
v_gene: TRBV5-5
abundance: NA
d_gene: NA
CDR3aa: CASSLDRGTARTEAFF
CDR3nt: TGTGCCAGCAGCTTGGACCGGGGGACGGCGAGGACTGAAGCTTTCTTT

j_gene: TRBJ1-2
v_gene: TRBV13
abundance: once
d_gene: NA
CDR3aa: CASSLGLNGYTF
CDR3nt: TGTGCCAGCAGCTTAGGGCTAAATGGCTACACCTTC

j_gene: TRBJ2-1
v_gene: TRBV30
abundance: NA
d_gene: NA
CDR3aa: CAWSEQLYNEQFF
CDR3nt: TGTGCCTGGAGTGAACAGCTTTACAATGAGCAGTTCTTC

j_gene: TRBJ2-7
v_gene: TRBV20-1
abundance: once
d_gene: TRBD1
CDR3aa: CRLDRGHEQYF
CDR3nt: TGCAGGCTGGACAGGGGCCACGAGCAGTACTTC

j_gene: TRBJ2-7
v_gene: TRBV6-5
abundance: NA
d_gene: NA
CDR3aa: CASSSSPTGEQYF
CDR3nt: TGTGCCAGCAGTTCCAGCCCGACAGGCGAGCAGTACTTC

j_gene: TRBJ2-7
v_gene: TRBV5-6
abundance: NA
d_gene: NA
CDR3aa: CASSPELPGHTFTYEQYF
CDR3nt: TGTGCCAGCAGCCCCGAACTTCCGGGACACACTTTTACCTACGAGCAGTACTTC

j_gene: TRBJ2-7
v_gene: TRBV7-9
abundance: NA
d_gene: NA
CDR3aa: CASSFGGTHF
CDR3nt: TGTGCCAGCAGCTTCGGCGGAACGCACTTC

j_gene: TRBJ1-3
v_gene: TRBV27
abundance: NA
d_gene: NA
CDR3aa: CASSLRGWGGNTIYF
CDR3nt: TGTGCCAGCAGTTTACGGGGATGGGGTGGAAACACCATATATTTT

j_gene: TRBJ2-7
v_gene: TRBV5-4
abundance: few
d_gene: NA
CDR3aa: CASSLGQAGYEQYF
CDR3nt: TGTGCCAGCAGCTTGGGACAGGCAGGTTACGAGCAGTACTTC

j_gene: TRBJ2-3
v_gene: TRBV9
abundance: NA
d_gene: NA
CDR3aa: CASSVASRARRSDTQYF
CDR3nt: TGTGCCAGCAGCGTAGCTTCGAGGGCCAGAAGGTCAGATACGCAGTATTTT

j_gene: TRBJ2-7
v_gene: TRBV14
abundance: NA
d_gene: NA
CDR3aa: CASSQEGRLRYF
CDR3nt: TGTGCCAGCAGCCAAGAGGGCAGGTTACGGTACTTC

j_gene: TRBJ1-5
v_gene: TRBV27
abundance: NA
d_gene: NA
CDR3aa: CASSPLLSGGRNQPQHF
CDR3nt: TGTGCCAGCAGTCCCCTCCTGTCGGGAGGGCGAAATCAGCCCCAGCATTTT

j_gene: TRBJ1-4
v_gene: TRBV20-1
abundance: NA
d_gene: NA
CDR3aa: CSAEKEKLFF
CDR3nt: TGCAGTGCAGAGAAGGAAAAACTGTTTTTT

j_gene: TRBJ1-4
v_gene: TRBV9
abundance: NA
d_gene: NA
CDR3aa: CASSVGGGPLNEKLFF
CDR3nt: TGTGCCAGCAGCGTAGGGGGCGGTCCCCTGAATGAAAAACTGTTTTTT

j_gene: TRBJ2-7
v_gene: TRBV4-2
abundance: NA
d_gene: TRBD2
CDR3aa: CASSQDGLAGHQWF
CDR3nt: TGTGCCAGCAGCCAAGATGGCCTAGCGGGGCACCAGTGGTTC

j_gene: TRBJ2-3
v_gene: TRBV30
abundance: NA
d_gene: TRBD2
CDR3aa: CAWSTLAGLVDTQYF
CDR3nt: TGTGCCTGGAGTACACTAGCGGGGCTTGTGGATACGCAGTATTTT

j_gene: TRBJ1-6
v_gene: TRBV9
abundance: NA
d_gene: TRBD1
CDR3aa: CASSHRGARGTTPLHF
CDR3nt: TGTGCCAGCAGCCACAGGGGTGCCAGGGGGACGACACCCCTCCACTTT

j_gene: TRBJ2-4
v_gene: TRBV7-9
abundance: NA
d_gene: NA
CDR3aa: CASSLVAGLAKNIQYF
CDR3nt: TGTGCCAGCAGCTTAGTTGCGGGACTAGCCAAAAACATTCAGTACTTC

j_gene: TRBJ1-2
v_gene: TRBV7-9
abundance: few
d_gene: NA
CDR3aa: CASSLKGSELFSGYTF
CDR3nt: TGTGCCAGCAGCCTAAAGGGGTCGGAGTTGTTTTCTGGTTACACCTTC

j_gene: TRBJ1-2
v_gene: TRBV7-9
abundance: NA
d_gene: TRBD1
CDR3aa: CSSSRNSVQGAHGYTF
CDR3nt: TGTTCCAGCAGCCGAAACTCAGTACAGGGGGCCCATGGCTACACCTTC

j_gene: TRBJ2-1
v_gene: TRBV29-1
abundance: NA
d_gene: TRBD2
CDR3aa: CSVGTRNEQFF
CDR3nt: TGCAGCGTCGGGACTAGAAATGAGCAGTTCTTC

j_gene: TRBJ2-5
v_gene: TRBV19
abundance: NA
d_gene: NA
CDR3aa: CASSIGGQETQYF
CDR3nt: TGTGCCAGTAGTATAGGAGGGCAAGAGACCCAGTACTTC

j_gene: TRBJ2-5
v_gene: TRBV11-2
abundance: NA
d_gene: TRBD1
CDR3aa: CASRPAGTVIQETQYF
CDR3nt: TGTGCCAGCAGACCGGCCGGGACAGTAATTCAAGAGACCCAGTACTTC

j_gene: TRBJ2-7
v_gene: TRBV10-1
abundance: NA
d_gene: TRBD1
CDR3aa: CASSADRQLRVQYF
CDR3nt: TGCGCCAGCAGTGCGGACAGGCAGTTACGTGTGCAGTACTTC